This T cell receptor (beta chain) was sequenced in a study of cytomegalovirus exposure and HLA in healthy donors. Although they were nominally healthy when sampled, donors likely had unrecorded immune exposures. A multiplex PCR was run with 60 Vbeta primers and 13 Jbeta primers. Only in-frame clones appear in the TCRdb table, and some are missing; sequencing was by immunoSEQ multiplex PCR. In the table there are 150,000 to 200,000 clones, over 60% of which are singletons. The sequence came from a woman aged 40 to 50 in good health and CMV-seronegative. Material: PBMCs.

The DNA for the CDR3 is TGTGCCAGCAGCTTAGGGGCGGGGGAGGAGACCCAGTACTTC. This translates into CASSLGAGEETQYF. The chain combines TRBV7-2 with TRBJ2-5; 7 nucleotides match TRBD2. Germline V gene data show CDR1 as SGHTA and CDR2 as FQGNSA. The CDR3 length is 14 residues. Trimming at V came to 1 base and at J to 5 bases, leaving 4 bases not matched to a gene.